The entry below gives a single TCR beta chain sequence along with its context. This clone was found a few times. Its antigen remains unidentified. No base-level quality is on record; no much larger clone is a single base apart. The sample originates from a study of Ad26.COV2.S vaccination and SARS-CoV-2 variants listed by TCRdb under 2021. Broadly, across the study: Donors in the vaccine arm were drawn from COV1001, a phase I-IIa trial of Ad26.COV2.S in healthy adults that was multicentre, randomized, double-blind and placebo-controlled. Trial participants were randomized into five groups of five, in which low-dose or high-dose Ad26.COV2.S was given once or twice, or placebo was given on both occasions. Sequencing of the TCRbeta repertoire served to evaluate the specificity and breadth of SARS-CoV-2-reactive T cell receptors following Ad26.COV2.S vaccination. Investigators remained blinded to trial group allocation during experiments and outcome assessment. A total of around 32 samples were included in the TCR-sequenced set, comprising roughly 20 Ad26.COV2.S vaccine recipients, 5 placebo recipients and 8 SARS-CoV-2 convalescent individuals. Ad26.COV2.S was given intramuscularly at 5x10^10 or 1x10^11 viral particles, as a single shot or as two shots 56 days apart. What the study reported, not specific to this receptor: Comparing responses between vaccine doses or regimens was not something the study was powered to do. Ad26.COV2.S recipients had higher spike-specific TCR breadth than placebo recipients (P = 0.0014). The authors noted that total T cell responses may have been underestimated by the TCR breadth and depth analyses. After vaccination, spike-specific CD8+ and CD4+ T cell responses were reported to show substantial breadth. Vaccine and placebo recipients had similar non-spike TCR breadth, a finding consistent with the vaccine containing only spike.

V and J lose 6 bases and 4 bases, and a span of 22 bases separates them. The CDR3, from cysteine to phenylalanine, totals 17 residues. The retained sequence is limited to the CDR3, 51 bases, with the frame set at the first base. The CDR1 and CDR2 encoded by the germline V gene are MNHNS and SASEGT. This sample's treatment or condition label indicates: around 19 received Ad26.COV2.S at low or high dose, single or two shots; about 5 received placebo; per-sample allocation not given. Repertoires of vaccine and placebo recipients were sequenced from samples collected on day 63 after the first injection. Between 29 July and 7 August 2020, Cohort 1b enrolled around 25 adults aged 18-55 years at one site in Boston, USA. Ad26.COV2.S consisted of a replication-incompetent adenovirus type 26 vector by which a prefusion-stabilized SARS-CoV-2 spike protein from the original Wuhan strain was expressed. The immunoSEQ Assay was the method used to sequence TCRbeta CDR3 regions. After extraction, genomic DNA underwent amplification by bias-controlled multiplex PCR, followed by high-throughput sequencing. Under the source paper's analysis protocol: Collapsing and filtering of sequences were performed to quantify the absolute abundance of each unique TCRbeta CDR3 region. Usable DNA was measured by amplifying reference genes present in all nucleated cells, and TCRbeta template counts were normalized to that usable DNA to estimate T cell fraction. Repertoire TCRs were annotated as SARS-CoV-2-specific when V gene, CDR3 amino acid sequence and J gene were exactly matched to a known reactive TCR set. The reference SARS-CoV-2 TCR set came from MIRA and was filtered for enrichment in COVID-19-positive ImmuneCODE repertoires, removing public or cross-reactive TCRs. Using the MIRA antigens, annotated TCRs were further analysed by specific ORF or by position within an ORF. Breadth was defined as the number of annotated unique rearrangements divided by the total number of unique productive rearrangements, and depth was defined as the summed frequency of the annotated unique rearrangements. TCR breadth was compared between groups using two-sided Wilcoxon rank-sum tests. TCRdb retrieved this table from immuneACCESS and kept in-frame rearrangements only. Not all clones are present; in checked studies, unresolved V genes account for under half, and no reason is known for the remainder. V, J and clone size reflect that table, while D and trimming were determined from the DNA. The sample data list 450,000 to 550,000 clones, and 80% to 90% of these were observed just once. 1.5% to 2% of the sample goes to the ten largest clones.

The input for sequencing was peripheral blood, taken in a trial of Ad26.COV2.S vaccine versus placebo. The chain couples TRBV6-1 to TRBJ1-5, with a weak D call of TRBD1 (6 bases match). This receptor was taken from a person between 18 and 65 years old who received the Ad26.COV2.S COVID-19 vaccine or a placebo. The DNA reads TGTGCCAGCAGCGAAAGACAGGCCGGGGGCAAGAATCAGCCCCAGCATTTT. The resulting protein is CASSERQAGGKNQPQHF.